What follows is one TCR beta chain and its context. The sample's time point: sample taken at primary tumor resection. These data are taken from a study of spatial heterogeneity in lung cancer. The CDR3 extends over 13 amino acids. Trimming took off 2 bases at V and 8 bases at J, with 12 bases between the two ends. Each CDR3 protein is one row after TCRdb ran MiXCR on the 5' RACE reads. The data contain approximately 40,000 distinct CDR3 sequences, less than 6.5% of them seen just once; the ten biggest clones take up 20% to 30%. The sequence came from a female donor with early-stage non-small cell lung cancer. The starting material was PBMCs, obtained at surgery. V gene TRBV12-3 or TRBV12-4 combines with J gene TRBJ1-2; D remains ambiguous. The CDR3 here is CASSLLNSRGYTF. CDR3 nucleotides: TGTGCCAGCAGTTTATTAAATAGCCGGGGCTACACCTTC.